The sample holds a few counts of the clone carrying this TCR beta chain. Its antigen is as yet unknown. The sample originates from a study of cytomegalovirus exposure and HLA in healthy donors. Study-wide findings and caveats: Later analysis suggested most CMV-associated TCR beta chains were HLA-restricted.

The CDR3 sequence is 12 residues long. Between the trimmed V and J ends, which lost 2 bases and 7 bases, there was a span of 9 bases. The V gene's germline CDR1 is SGHDT and CDR2 YYEEEE. Donors sampled were nominally healthy, though unrecorded immune exposures were likely. It was with 60 Vbeta and 13 Jbeta primers that the PCR ran. Assay: immunoSEQ multiplex PCR; the TCRdb copy retains only in-frame clones and omits some. This table holds about 60,000 clones, approximately 80% found once. The TCR sequence derives from a woman in her twenties or thirties in good health and CMV-seronegative. This chain links TRBV5-6 with TRBJ1-1; D possibly corresponds to TRBD1 (6 bases). The specimen sequenced was PBMCs. The CDR3 sequence is CASSLMDSEAFF. The CDR3 DNA sequence: TGTGCCAGCAGCTTAATGGACAGTGAAGCTTTCTTT.